The 26 T cell receptor beta chains in this list originate from one sample, sequenced in a study of CD8 T cells in ankylosing spondylitis. Study-level results: It appeared that ankylosing spondylitis blood was characterized by a TCR beta motif of 8 or 9 highly homologous variants.

These receptors' antigens are unknown. A single record per CDR3 protein comes from TCRdb applying MiXCR to the 5' RACE reads. The data contain about 220,000 distinct CDR3 sequences, roughly 6.6% of them singletons. The sample consisted of blood, either unsorted or a sorted T cell fraction (not recorded which). The receptors derive from a male donor with ankylosing spondylitis.

Many counts were recorded for this clonotype. The gene calls are TRBV7-9 and TRBJ1-1; unclear D gene. The V end lost 5 bases, the J end lost 7 bases, and 11 bases lay between the germline ends. Germline V lookup: CDR1 SEHNR, CDR2 FQNEAQ (reference sequence). The CDR3 consists of 12 residues. The CDR3, as DNA: TGTGCCAGCAGCCCCCCCCAGAGTGAAGCTTTCTTT. Its protein product is CASSPPQSEAFF.

This clonotype was observed at least ten times. The chain has TRBV7-9 and TRBJ1-6; 7 bases align to TRBD1. CDR3 length equals 15 residues. Trimming removed 5 bases from V and 10 bases from J; junction bases left unmatched: 11. CDR1 is SEHNR, CDR2 FQNEAQ, per germline (reference sequence). CDR3 in amino acids: CASSPRQGTGSPLHF. The CDR3 region has the DNA TGTGCCAGCAGCCCAAGACAGGGAACCGGATCACCCCTCCACTTT.

Ten or more counts support this clonotype. The V call is TRBV7-6, the J call TRBJ1-5; perhaps TRBD1 as D (5 bases). Trimming shortened V by 1 base and J by 5 bases, and 12 bases separated the two germline ends. Germline CDR1 and CDR2: SGHVS and FNYEAQ. This CDR3 is 15 amino acids long. In DNA, the CDR3 is TGTGCCAGCAGCTTAGGGACCGGGACCTATCAGCCCCAGCATTTT. This translates into CASSLGTGTYQPQHF.

Many counts were recorded for this clonotype. The rearrangement uses TRBV28 and TRBJ1-1, with D possibly TRBD1 on 5 matching bases. The ends were cut back, 5 bases at V and 0 bases at J, with 16 bases in the middle. Germline assignment: CDR1 MDHEN and CDR2 SYDVKM. CDR3 length equals 16 residues. CDR3 protein: CASSPLIAGLNTEAFF. The CDR3 nucleotides are TGTGCCAGCAGTCCTCTGATCGCAGGGCTGAACACTGAAGCTTTCTTT.

This clonotype was counted many times. The chain links TRBV10-2 to TRBJ2-7; 7 nucleotides line up with TRBD1. The CDR3 contains 11 residues. V gave up 4 bases and J gave up 9 bases; unmatched junction bases: 3. CDR1 is WSHSY and CDR2 is SAAADI in the germline V gene. This CDR3 reads CASSVTGWQYF. The CDR3 DNA reads as TGCGCCAGCAGTGTGACAGGGTGGCAGTACTTC.

This sequence joins TRBV27 and TRBJ2-5; possibly TRBD1 for D (5 bases). CDR1 and CDR2 (germline): MNHEY, SMNVEV (reference sequence). V was clipped by 5 bases and J by 3 bases, with 7 bases between them. The CDR3 is 12 amino acids. The CDR3, as DNA: TGTGCCAGCAGTGGCAGGGAAGAGACCCAGTACTTC. This gives the protein CASSGREETQYF.

The rearrangement links TRBV28 to TRBJ2-7; 9 bases are a match to TRBD2. CDR1 is MDHEN, CDR2 SYDVKM, per germline. CDR3 length equals 15 residues. V lost 3 bases, J lost 1 base, and 4 bases stayed unmatched. The CDR3 bases are TGTGCCAGCAGTTTGCGGGGGGGTCGGTCCTACGAGCAGTACTTC. It is translated as CASSLRGGRSYEQYF.

This clonotype appeared many times. V and J are TRBV28 and TRBJ1-2; D gene uncertain. In germline, CDR1 is MDHEN, CDR2 SYDVKM. This CDR3 is built from 13 residues. Trimming took off 3 bases at V and 8 bases at J, with 13 bases between the two ends. The CDR3 sequence is CASSLVSREGYTF. The CDR3 DNA reads TGTGCCAGCAGTTTGGTCTCCCGCGAGGGCTACACCTTC.

This clonotype was seen at least ten times. V usage is TRBV29-1 and J usage is TRBJ1-1; D remains ambiguous. There are 16 residues in the CDR3. V lost 4 bases and J 0 bases, leaving 18 bases between the germline ends. CDR1 is SQVTM, CDR2 ANQGSEA, per germline. The CDR3 sequence is CSVGGQRGWVNTEAFF. CDR3 sequence (DNA): TGCAGCGTTGGGGGTCAGAGAGGGTGGGTGAACACTGAAGCTTTCTTT. The whole variable domain, remainder taken from reference TRBV29-1 and TRBJ1-1, is SAVISQKPSRDICQRGTSLTIQCQVDSQVTMMFWYRQQPGQSLTLIATANQGSEATYESGFVIDKFPISRPNLTFSTLTVSNMSPEDSSIYLCSVGGQRGWVNTEAFFGQGTRLTVV.

This clonotype was seen many times. This chain joins TRBV29-1 and TRBJ2-7; perhaps TRBD2 as D (5 bases). The CDR3 spans 13 residues. V dropped 7 bases and J dropped 0 bases, with 13 bases sitting between them. Germline CDR1 reads SQVTM; CDR2 reads ANQGSEA. The CDR3 nucleotides are TGCAGCGCCGCGGGCGGAAGCTCCTACGAGCAGTACTTC. It codes for CSAAGGSSYEQYF.

This clonotype showed up many times. The chain links TRBV12-3 or TRBV12-4 to TRBJ2-2; D is uncertain. Trimming took off 2 bases at V and 6 bases at J, with 10 bases between the two ends. This CDR3 contains 14 residues. The CDR3 DNA reads as TGTGCCAGCAGTTTACCCGGCTTCTCCGGGGAGCTGTTTTTT. Residues: CASSLPGFSGELFF.

There are many counts of this clonotype. The chain carries TRBV7-9 and TRBJ2-3; 9 positions match TRBD2. CDR1 is SEHNR, CDR2 FQNEAQ, per germline (reference sequence). The CDR3 length is 17 residues. V trimming: 5 bases; J trimming: 1 base; junction bases outside the gene matches: 10. Here the CDR3 DNA reads TGTGCCAGCAGCGTGCCCGTAAGCGGGGGGCGCACAGATACGCAGTATTTT. Residues: CASSVPVSGGRTDTQYF.

This clonotype was seen repeatedly, ten times or more. The V gene is TRBV29-1, the J gene TRBJ2-7; 8 positions agree with TRBD2. The CDR3 extends over 15 amino acids. The germline gives CDR1 SQVTM, CDR2 ANQGSEA. V was pared by 2 bases and J by 4 bases, with 10 bases of the junction left unmatched. CDR3 DNA sequence: TGCAGCGTTGAATACGAAGCGGGAGAGGCTTACGAGCAGTACTTC. As protein: CSVEYEAGEAYEQYF.

This clonotype was counted only a few times. V usage is TRBV7-8 and J usage is TRBJ1-5, with 8 bases aligning to TRBD1. The CDR3 totals 15 residues. Looked up from germline, CDR1 is SGHVS and CDR2 is FQNEAQ. V lost 4 bases and J lost 6; bases outside the gene matches: 8. In nucleotides, the CDR3 is TGTGCCAGCAGCTGGCCCGGGACAGGTTTTCAGCCCCAGCATTTT. Its protein product is CASSWPGTGFQPQHF.

The J gene is TRBJ2-3, the V gene TRBV5-6; 7 bases align to TRBD1. The CDR3 spans 15 residues. V shed 3 bases and J 0 bases; nucleotides not matched to a gene: 4. From germline, CDR1 is SGHDT and CDR2 YYEEEE. In DNA form, the CDR3 reads TGTGCCAGCAGCTCCCGGACAGGCAGCACAGATACGCAGTATTTT. Encoded protein: CASSSRTGSTDTQYF.

This clonotype was seen repeatedly, ten times or more. This chain joins TRBV6-5 and TRBJ2-1, with TRBD2 matching 10 bases. V gave up 4 bases and J gave up 3 bases; unmatched junction bases: 9. This CDR3 has 17 residues. The germline V gene encodes CDR1 MNHEY and CDR2 SVGAGI. In DNA, the CDR3 is TGTGCCAGCAGTTGGGTCATAGCGGGAGGAGACTACAATGAGCAGTTCTTC. Residues: CASSWVIAGGDYNEQFF.

This clonotype was counted ten times or more. The junction departs from germline at one end; a sequencing error may be responsible. The chain has TRBV7-7 and TRBJ2-5; D is possibly TRBD1 (6 bases). The CDR3 has 13 residues. Germline V gene lookup returns CDR1 SSHAT and CDR2 FNYEAQ (reference sequence). CDR3 DNA: TGTGCTAGCAGCTACAGGGTTCCAGAGACCCAGTACTTC. Protein sequence: CASSYRVPETQYF.

This clonotype was counted at least ten times. The chain couples TRBV5-1 to TRBJ2-7; D gene unclear. Trimming pared 5 bases from V and 7 bases from J, leaving 16 bases between. Germline V gives CDR1 SGHRS, CDR2 YFSETQ. This CDR3 contains 13 residues. As DNA, the CDR3 is TGCGCCAGCAGGAGACCACCTCTTCGGGAGCAGTACTTC. It yields the protein CASRRPPLREQYF.

At least ten counts were recorded for this clonotype. The CDR3 nucleotides are TGTGCCAGCAGCTCAGGGTCCGGGACAGGGTACCACGAGCAGTACTTC. As protein: CASSSGSGTGYHEQYF. The chain joins TRBV7-9 to TRBJ2-7; 9 bases map to TRBD1. V lost 4 bases to trimming and J lost 5 bases; unmatched junction nucleotides: 12. Germline lookup yields CDR1 SEHNR and CDR2 FQNEAQ (reference sequence). The CDR3 is 16 residues long.

The chain employs TRBV7-9 and TRBJ2-2, with unresolved D. Germline loops: CDR1 SEHNR, CDR2 FQNEAQ (reference sequence). This CDR3 contains 12 residues. For the CDR3, the DNA is TGTGCGGAAAGTAAGAGCACCGGGGAGCTGTTTTTT. Amino acid sequence: CAESKSTGELFF.

This clonotype has ten or more counts. This sequence joins TRBV7-2 and TRBJ2-3, with D possibly being TRBD2 (6 bases). With 4 bases removed from V and 0 bases from J, the gap between germline ends came to 11 bases. Germline lookup yields CDR1 SGHTA and CDR2 FQGNSA. CDR3 length equals 15 residues. CDR3 in amino acids: CASSSSSVSTDTQYF. The CDR3 bases are TGTGCCAGCAGCTCGTCTAGCGTTAGCACAGATACGCAGTATTTT.

This clonotype was seen at least ten times. The genes are TRBV5-1 and TRBJ2-5, with D possibly TRBD2 on 5 matching bases. The CDR3 length is 14 residues. Trimming removed 3 bases at V and 1 base at J, with 10 bases between. CDR1 SGHRS and CDR2 YFSETQ come from the germline V gene. CDR3 bases: TGCGCCAGCAGCTGGACTGGCAGCCAAGAGACCCAGTACTTC. Residues: CASSWTGSQETQYF.

This clonotype was observed many times. The V and J genes are TRBV4-3 and TRBJ2-3, with TRBD1 matching over 8 bases. Germline trimming cut 2 bases from V and 3 bases from J; bases unmatched to any gene: 4. CDR1 is LGHNA and CDR2 is YSLEER in the germline V gene. This CDR3 is 15 amino acids long. This chain's CDR3 is CASSQRDRSTDTQYF. The CDR3 DNA follows: TGCGCCAGCAGCCAACGGGACAGGTCTACAGATACGCAGTATTTT.

This clonotype was detected many times. The chain employs TRBV27 and TRBJ1-5, with D uncertain. The CDR3 is 14 amino acids. The ends were cut back, 6 bases at V and 7 bases at J, with 16 bases in the middle. From germline, CDR1 is MNHEY and CDR2 SMNVEV (reference sequence). The CDR3 DNA sequence: TGTGCCAGCAGCTTGGTCGGGGTGAGACAGCCCCAGCATTTT. This gives the protein CASSLVGVRQPQHF.

This clonotype was observed a handful of times. V and J are TRBV11-1 and TRBJ1-3, with 9 bases fitting TRBD1. CDR1 and CDR2 (germline): SGHAT, FQDESV (reference sequence). The CDR3 length is 18 residues. The ends lost 5 bases at V and 2 bases at J; junction bases unmatched: 13. This CDR3 reads CASSRVSGTGRTGNTIYF. For the CDR3, the DNA is TGTGCCAGCAGCCGCGTCTCCGGGACAGGGAGGACTGGAAACACCATATATTTT.

This clonotype was counted at least ten times. The chain combines TRBV29-1 with TRBJ2-4; TRBD1 might be the D (7 bases). CDR1 SQVTM and CDR2 ANQGSEA come from the germline V gene. The CDR3 is 15 residues long. The germline V and J ends were trimmed by 4 bases and 1 base, with 14 bases remaining between them. The DNA for the CDR3 is TGCAGCGTTGCATCCCCAGGGGGGGCCAAAAACATTCAGTACTTC. As protein: CSVASPGGAKNIQYF.